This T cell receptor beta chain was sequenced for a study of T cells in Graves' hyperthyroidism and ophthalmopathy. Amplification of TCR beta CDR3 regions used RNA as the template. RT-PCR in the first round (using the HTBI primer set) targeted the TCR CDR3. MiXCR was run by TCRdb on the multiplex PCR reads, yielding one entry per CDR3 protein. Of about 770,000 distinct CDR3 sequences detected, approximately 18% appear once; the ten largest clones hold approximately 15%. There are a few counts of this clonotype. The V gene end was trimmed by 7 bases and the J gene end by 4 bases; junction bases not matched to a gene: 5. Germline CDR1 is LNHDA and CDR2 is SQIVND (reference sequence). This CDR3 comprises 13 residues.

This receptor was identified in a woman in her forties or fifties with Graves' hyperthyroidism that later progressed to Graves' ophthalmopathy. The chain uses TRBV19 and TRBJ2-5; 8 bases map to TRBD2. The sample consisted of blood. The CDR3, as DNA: TGTGCCAGTAAGCCGGGGGGGCGAGAGACCCAGTACTTC. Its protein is CASKPGGRETQYF.